What follows are 3 T cell receptor beta chains derived from one specimen sequenced in a study of T-cell memory formation after mild COVID-19. TCRdb re-called the 5' RACE reads with MiXCR, one entry per CDR3 protein. The sample shows roughly 300,000 distinct CDR3 sequences, about an eighth of them seen only once. Input material: PBMCs or a T cell subset sorted from them (not recorded which). These receptors were collected from a man between 18 and 35 years old who had mild COVID-19 (a few samples of this study predate the infection). Cell type and time point are not known.

The CDR3 is CAPRDRASTKGQYV. The CDR3 nucleotides read TGTGCCCCTCGGGACAGGGCCTCTACGAAGGGGCAGTACGTC. The chain is built from TRBV24-1 and TRBJ2-7, with 9 bases lining up with TRBD1. Looked up from germline, CDR1 is KGHDR and CDR2 is SFDVKD. The trim removed 12 bases at V and 9 bases at J, leaving 17 bases unmatched. The CDR3 runs 14 residues.

There are many counts of this clonotype. The V and J genes are TRBV5-1 and TRBJ1-1; tentatively, D is TRBD1 (6 bases). This CDR3 has 16 amino acids. Germline CDR1 SGHRS, CDR2 YFSETQ. Trimming shortened V by 0 bases and J by 7 bases, and 19 bases separated the two germline ends. DNA for the CDR3: TGCGCCAGCAGCTTGGCAGACCAGGGGCCGCTGGGTGAAGCTTTCTTT. Translation gives CASSLADQGPLGEAFF.

This chain joins TRBV29-1 and TRBJ2-7; D unresolved. Trimming took off 4 bases at V and 2 bases at J, with 12 bases between the two ends. The CDR3 loop spans 13 amino acids. Germline assignment: CDR1 SQVTM and CDR2 ANQGSEA. The CDR3 here is CSVVGQTPYEQYV. CDR3 DNA sequence: TGCAGCGTTGTTGGGCAGACACCCTACGAGCAGTACGTC.